This TCR beta chain is drawn from a study of T cell repertoires in cytomegalovirus infection. Background on the study: Matching HLA type and CMV infection were both indicated by public TCR beta signatures.

This CDR3 has 16 amino acids. The V end lost 4 bases, the J end lost 0 bases, and 13 bases lay between the germline ends. CDR1 is MGHRA, CDR2 YSYEKL, per germline. Ten or more counts support this clonotype. As yet, its antigen is unknown. TCRdb recomputed calls from the reads with MiXCR, one row per CDR3 protein. The sample contains around 130,000 distinct CDR3 sequences, about 24% of which appear only once. What was sequenced was PBMCs, sequenced either directly or after in vitro stimulation (not recorded which). The TCR was taken from a human donor in good health (CMV status not recorded). Some clones in this sample may be carry-over from other donors' samples. The chain combines TRBV4-1 with TRBJ2-1; D uncertain. The CDR3 DNA is TGCGCCAGCAGCCCTCTTGGAGCAGGCTCCTACAATGAGCAGTTCTTC. Its translation is CASSPLGAGSYNEQFF.